Listed below are T cell receptor beta chains from one sample, sequenced in a study of blood T cell repertoires in COVID-19. Assay: immunoSEQ multiplex PCR; the TCRdb copy retains only in-frame clones and omits some. The data show some 190,000 clones, under 80% seen once. The sequenced material came from peripheral blood. These receptors all stem from a woman aged 50 to 60 with acute or convalescent COVID-19. CDR3s include the opening cysteine and the closing phenylalanine or tryptophan. A D gene is named only where the DNA matches it firmly. Size is stated for part of the rows, as once, few or many counts, or as a class when the clone is expanded.

. | TRBJ1-4 | 15 | . | TRBV5-4 | TGTGCCAGCAGCTTGGAGGGGACAAGGAATGAAAAACTGTTTTTT | CASSLEGTRNEKLFF
. | TRBJ1-6 | 16 | . | TRBV6-2/TRBV6-3 | TGTGCCAGCAGTTACTTACGATCCCGCGAAAATTCACCCCTCCACTTT | CASSYLRSRENSPLHF
few | TRBJ2-7 | 17 | TRBD1 | TRBV14 | TGTGCCAGCAGCCATCGAATCACCGGGACAGGGGTCTACGAGCAGTACTTC | CASSHRITGTGVYEQYF
. | TRBJ2-5 | 18 | TRBD2 | TRBV10-3 | TGTGCCTCCTCCAACATAGTCCCGGGACTAGCGGGGGAAGAGACCCAGTACTTC | CASSNIVPGLAGEETQYF
. | TRBJ1-3 | 15 | . | TRBV7-2 | TGTGCCAGCAGCTTAGGCGGCAGCTCTGGAAACACCATATATTTT | CASSLGGSSGNTIYF
. | TRBJ1-1 | 15 | TRBD1 | TRBV28 | TGTGCCAGCACCCGCGGGGGACAGGTGGTGACTGAAGCTTTCTTT | CASTRGGQVVTEAFF
. | TRBJ1-5 | 14 | . | TRBV19 | TGTGCCAGTAGCGCCCTGGAGGGCTGGCAGCCCCAGCATTTT | CASSALEGWQPQHF
few | TRBJ1-2 | 13 | . | TRBV30 | TGTGCCTGGAGTCTCGGGATAAACTATGGCTACACCTTC | CAWSLGINYGYTF
hyperexpanded | TRBJ1-3 | 18 | . | TRBV19 | TGTGCCAGTACCGCCGGGCAGGGCCGAATAGACTCTGGAAACACCATATATTTT | CASTAGQGRIDSGNTIYF
. | TRBJ1-2 | 13 | . | TRBV23-1 | TGCGCCAGCGGCAGGGGCTTCAACTATGGCTACACCTTC | CASGRGFNYGYTF
. | TRBJ2-2 | 12 | . | TRBV24-1 | TGTGCCACCAGCACAGGGCCCGGGGAGCTGTTTTTT | CATSTGPGELFF
. | TRBJ2-1 | 16 | TRBD2 | TRBV27 | TGTGCCAGCAGTGGGCTGGGACTAAAGGGCCACAATGAGCAGTTCTTC | CASSGLGLKGHNEQFF
once | TRBJ1-3 | 13 | TRBD1 | TRBV19 | TGTGCCAGTAGCTCGACAGGGACGGACACCATATATTTT | CASSSTGTDTIYF
. | TRBJ2-7 | 18 | . | TRBV15 | TGTGCCACCAGCAGGGGGGGCCGGAGCGGGGCCTTCTCCTACGAGCAGTACTTC | CATSRGGRSGAFSYEQYF
. | TRBJ2-4 | 19 | TRBD2 | TRBV5-1 | TGCGCCAGCAGCTTGGATGGGCTAGCGGGCGTTCTAGCCAAAAACATTCAGTACTTC | CASSLDGLAGVLAKNIQYF
. | TRBJ2-3 | 13 | TRBD1 | TRBV11-2 | TGTGCCAGCAGCTCCGACAGGGCCGTCGCGCAGTATTTT | CASSSDRAVAQYF
once | TRBJ2-7 | 12 | . | TRBV5-4 | TGTGCCAGCAGCTTGGTTAGCAACGAGCAGTACTTC | CASSLVSNEQYF
. | TRBJ2-3 | 16 | TRBD2 | TRBV6-5 | TGTGCCAGCAGTTTCAAGCTAGCGGGGGGGCCAGATACGCAGTATTTT | CASSFKLAGGPDTQYF
. | TRBJ1-1 | 13 | TRBD1 | TRBV20-1 | TGCAGTGCTAGTCGGGACAGGGAGGGTGAAGCTTTCTTT | CSASRDREGEAFF
. | TRBJ2-1 | 15 | TRBD2 | TRBV6-5 | TGTGCCAGCGGATCGACTAGCGGTGGATACAATGAGCAGTTCTTC | CASGSTSGGYNEQFF
. | TRBJ1-1 | 14 | TRBD1 | TRBV9 | TGTGCCAGCAGCGTTACAGGGGGCAACACTGAAGCTTTCTTT | CASSVTGGNTEAFF
. | TRBJ2-1 | 17 | TRBD1 | TRBV5-6 | TGTGCCAGCAGCTTGGCTGGGGGACAGGGGACCGACAATGAGCAGTTCTTC | CASSLAGGQGTDNEQFF
. | TRBJ2-1 | 19 | TRBD2 | TRBV6-6 | TGTGCCAGCAGTCCCCATTTTCTACTAGCGGGAGCGTCCTACAATGAGCAGTTCTTC | CASSPHFLLAGASYNEQFF
. | TRBJ2-7 | 14 | . | TRBV28 | TGTGCCAGCAGTTTCCGCGGTGCCTCCTACGAGCAGTACTTC | CASSFRGASYEQYF
. | TRBJ1-1 | 13 | . | TRBV7-2 | TGTGCCAGCAGCTTATCCGGGGTGGCTGAAGCTTTCTTT | CASSLSGVAEAFF
. | TRBJ1-5 | 16 | TRBD1 | TRBV6-1 | TGTGCCAGCAGTGAAGAATGGACAGGGTGGAATCAGCCCCAGCATTTT | CASSEEWTGWNQPQHF
. | TRBJ2-5 | 14 | . | TRBV7-8 | TGTGCCAGCAGCTTGGGGGAGGCCCAAGAGACCCAGTACTTC | CASSLGEAQETQYF
. | TRBJ1-1 | 13 | . | TRBV10-1 | TGCGCCAGCAGTAGGATCCAGGGCGCTGAAGCTTTCTTT | CASSRIQGAEAFF
. | TRBJ1-2 | 16 | TRBD1 | TRBV18 | TGTGCCAGCTCACTTACCGAACAGGGGGGCTTCTATGGCTACACCTTC | CASSLTEQGGFYGYTF
. | TRBJ2-1 | 16 | TRBD2 | TRBV19 | TGTGCCAGTAAGGGGTTCGGACTAGCGGGTTACAATGAGCAGTTCTTC | CASKGFGLAGYNEQFF
. | TRBJ1-5 | 13 | . | TRBV12-3/TRBV12-4 | TGTGCCAGCAGTTTGGGGGAGGGACAGCCCCAGCATTTT | CASSLGEGQPQHF
. | TRBJ1-1 | 13 | TRBD1 | TRBV28 | TGTGCCAGTTGCAGGGGGCTGAACACTGAAGCTTTCTTT | CASCRGLNTEAFF
. | TRBJ1-5 | 15 | . | TRBV27 | TGTGCCAGCAGCCGCGGAATGGTTAGCAATCAGCCCCAGCATTTT | CASSRGMVSNQPQHF
. | TRBJ1-1 | 15 | . | TRBV6-1 | TGTGCCAGCAGCCACGTGAAGGGGGTGAACACTGAAGCTTTCTTT | CASSHVKGVNTEAFF
. | TRBJ1-6 | 12 | . | TRBV27 | TGTGCCAGCAGACGCGACATTTCACCCCTCCACTTT | CASRRDISPLHF
. | TRBJ1-4 | 15 | TRBD1 | TRBV7-9 | TGTGCCAGCAGCGTTTCGGGACAGGGAGGGGAAAAACTGTTTTTT | CASSVSGQGGEKLFF
. | TRBJ2-1 | 16 | . | TRBV7-9 | TGTGCCAGCCCGCCCCGACTGGGGGGGCTGAACAATGAGCAGTTCTTC | CASPPRLGGLNNEQFF
. | TRBJ2-3 | 15 | TRBD2 | TRBV5-8 | TGTGCCAGCAGCTTGGGGAAGCGGGGGGCCGATACGCAGTATTTT | CASSLGKRGADTQYF
few | TRBJ2-7 | 15 | . | TRBV2 | TGTGCCAGCAGCGCCGTTGGCGGGGTGGCTGTCGAGCAGTACTTC | CASSAVGGVAVEQYF
. | TRBJ1-1 | 12 | TRBD1 | TRBV9 | TGTGCCAGCGGACAGGGGAACACTGAAGCTTTCTTT | CASGQGNTEAFF
. | TRBJ1-6 | 15 | . | TRBV6-5 | TGTGCCAGCAGGCTGTCCGGACAGTTAGGGATACCCCTCCACTTT | CASRLSGQLGIPLHF
. | TRBJ1-3 | 13 | . | TRBV11-3 | TGTGCCAGCAGCCCTGGACAGGGAAACACCATATATTTT | CASSPGQGNTIYF
. | TRBJ2-7 | 15 | TRBD2 | TRBV6-2/TRBV6-3 | TGTGCCAGCAGTTACGTCGGACTAGCGGCCTACGAGCAGTACTTC | CASSYVGLAAYEQYF
. | TRBJ1-4 | 14 | . | TRBV30 | TGTGCCTGGAGGGGAAGGGGCGCTAATGAAAAACTGTTTTTT | CAWRGRGANEKLFF
. | TRBJ2-2 | 17 | TRBD1 | TRBV2 | TGTGCCAGCAGTGTAGGGGGCTCCCGGGCTAACACCGGGGAGCTGTTTTTT | CASSVGGSRANTGELFF
. | TRBJ2-2 | 15 | . | TRBV7-9 | TGTGCCAGCAGCTCTCGGGGGAATCATCCCGGGGAGCTGTTTTTT | CASSSRGNHPGELFF
many | TRBJ1-2 | 16 | TRBD1 | TRBV28 | TGTGCCACCGCAGTTTCTCGGACAGGGGGGACCTATGGCTACACCTTC | CATAVSRTGGTYGYTF
. | TRBJ2-2 | 15 | . | TRBV6-5 | TGTGCCAGCAGACGCGGGACTCTGGGCACCGGGGAGCTGTTTTTT | CASRRGTLGTGELFF
few | TRBJ1-2 | 15 | . | TRBV5-1 | TGCGCCAGCAGCTTCGTTTCCGACAGTCTCTATGGCTACACCTTC | CASSFVSDSLYGYTF
. | TRBJ1-2 | 16 | . | TRBV3-1/TRBV3-2 | TGTGCCAGCAGCCACTCAGACGGATTCCGGTGGAGTGGCTACACCTTC | CASSHSDGFRWSGYTF
. | TRBJ2-1 | 16 | TRBD2 | TRBV7-8 | TGTGCCAGCAGCCCCCTACTAGCGGGGAAGGGCAATGAGCAGTTCTTC | CASSPLLAGKGNEQFF